These T cell receptor beta chains were read from a single sample in a study of blood T cells in healthy people across ages. TCRdb re-called the 5' RACE reads through MiXCR, storing one row per CDR3 protein. The sample shows about 670,000 distinct CDR3 sequences, over 40% of them seen only once. Sequencing was done on a sample of blood. Receptors originate from a woman aged 80 or over in good health. Both conserved end residues are part of each CDR3. A D gene is named only where the DNA matches it firmly. For some rows the clone size is stated as once, few or many, or as a class when expanded; others skip it.

-	TRBV5-6	15	-	TRBJ2-7	CASSLRLGGGDEQYF	TGTGCCAGCAGCTTGAGATTGGGAGGGGGCGACGAGCAGTACTTC
TRBD1	TRBV7-2	17	-	TRBJ2-1	CASSSDRGQGTYNEQFF	TGTGCCAGCAGCTCAGACAGGGGACAGGGGACCTACAATGAGCAGTTCTTC
TRBD1	TRBV5-6	15	-	TRBJ2-7	CASSLWTGSIYEQYF	TGTGCCAGCAGCTTGTGGACAGGATCTATCTACGAGCAGTACTTC
TRBD2	TRBV12-3/TRBV12-4	14	many	TRBJ2-7	CASSRTSGTYEQYF	TGTGCCAGCAGTCGGACTAGCGGGACCTACGAGCAGTACTTC
-	TRBV5-8	13	-	TRBJ2-7	CASRGSGRYEQYF	TGTGCCAGCAGGGGGTCTGGCCGCTACGAGCAGTACTTC
TRBD2	TRBV27	21	-	TRBJ2-3	CASTSLGGSGGPHVGTDTQYF	TGTGCCAGCACCTCCCTAGGGGGTAGCGGGGGGCCCCATGTCGGCACAGATACGCAGTATTTT
-	TRBV20-1	14	-	TRBJ2-1	CSAQMARLVSEQFF	TGCAGTGCGCAAATGGCCCGACTAGTTTCTGAGCAGTTCTTC
-	TRBV28	13	-	TRBJ2-7	CASHREEVDEQYF	TGTGCCAGTCACAGGGAGGAGGTGGACGAGCAGTACTTC
TRBD2	TRBV5-1	16	few	TRBJ2-2	CASSRGTSGSFGELFF	TGCGCCAGCAGCAGGGGGACTAGCGGGAGTTTCGGGGAGCTGTTTTTT
-	TRBV6-5	13	many	TRBJ1-4	CASSNTARGKLFF	TGTGCCAGCAGCAATACCGCACGGGGAAAACTGTTTTTT
-	TRBV14	18	-	TRBJ1-2	CASSRRVGREEANYGYTF	TGTGCCAGCAGCCGGCGGGTGGGACGGGAAGAAGCTAACTATGGCTACACCTTC
TRBD1	TRBV12-3/TRBV12-4	16	-	TRBJ1-1	CASSPGGGTVNTEAFF	TGTGCCAGCAGTCCGGGAGGGGGGACAGTGAACACTGAAGCTTTCTTT
TRBD1	TRBV6-5	16	-	TRBJ2-5	CASSRARTGVGNERYF	TGTGCCAGCAGCCGTGCCCGGACAGGGGTGGGGAACGAGCGGTACTTC
TRBD1	TRBV12-3/TRBV12-4	15	-	TRBJ2-5	CASSPPGTGPETQYF	TGTGCCAGCAGTCCCCCCGGGACAGGGCCAGAGACCCAGTACTTC
TRBD2	TRBV20-1	14	-	TRBJ2-1	CSARGLATPNEQFF	TGCAGTGCTAGAGGACTAGCGACGCCAAATGAGCAGTTCTTC
-	TRBV4-2	17	many	TRBJ2-4	CASSQVGKPRQANIQYF	TGTGCCAGCAGCCAAGTCGGAAAACCCCGACAGGCGAACATTCAGTACTTC
TRBD1	TRBV7-9	14	many	TRBJ1-1	CASSLTGVNTEAFF	TGTGCCAGCAGCTTGACAGGGGTGAACACTGAAGCTTTCTTT